These T cell receptor beta chains were read from a single sample in a study of T cells in Graves' hyperthyroidism and ophthalmopathy. TCRdb reanalysed the multiplex PCR reads using MiXCR and keeps one entry per CDR3 protein. The data show about 300,000 distinct CDR3 sequences, around a fifth seen once. Sample: blood. The receptor source for this set is a man aged 50-60 years with Graves' ophthalmopathy. CDR3s leave out the opening cysteine and the closing phenylalanine or tryptophan.

ASSQDPGGTDTQY TRBV13
SANGYNEQF TRBV20-1
ASSPEGGFGETQY TRBV6-1
AISDLGISYNEQF TRBV10-3
ATYTDRENSPLH TRBV28
ASSEAVGEQY TRBV6-1
AISSGLPNSPLH TRBV10-3
ASSSSGASSYNEQF TRBV13
ASRAGGASHQPQH TRBV6-2/TRBV6-3
AIRTTGSTDTQY TRBV10-3
SARDGKGAFDTQY TRBV20-1
ASSRVAGPYNEQF TRBV19
ASSREGETQY TRBV11-3
ASTPAGGREKLF TRBV12-3/TRBV12-4
ASSLQGMNTEAF TRBV7-9
ASSLRQDPYEQY TRBV7-9
SAKPGRGYNSPLH TRBV20-1
ASSLMAGGPWEQY TRBV5-4
SVGWGGSHGYT TRBV20-1
ASSGGTVYGANVLT TRBV19
SVVVGAVFTGELF TRBV29-1
ATSREAVMGATNEKLF TRBV15
AIPLETQY TRBV18
ASSFGGTNYGYT TRBV11-2
ASVLSRGGQETQY TRBV5-1
ASSLPGLETQY TRBV5-1
ASRRGQGTDTQY TRBV6-1
ATTDRGRTGELF TRBV24-1
ASSSGGGELF TRBV5-1
ASSQYGPGNEQY TRBV7-2
ASSRGSGTTVETQY TRBV5-4
SARQLTGNSYNEQF TRBV20-1